One T cell receptor beta chain is described in this entry. The specificity of this receptor is unknown. A single base separates this from a much larger clone, so it may be a read error. This entry comes from a study of breast tumors, draining lymph nodes, adjacent tissues (dated by TCRdb to 2016 to 2017). Background on the whole study: TCR beta repertoires were compared across tumor, adjacent nontumor tissue and axillary lymph nodes obtained from breast cancer patients. The study was designed to assess the relationships and possible T-cell exchange between tumor, surrounding tissue and draining lymph node repertoires in human breast cancer.

The listed sequencing device is Illumina HiSeq 2000. TCR beta chain libraries were generated through multiplex PCR amplification. High-throughput sequencing was used to analyze the amplified TCR beta chain products. TCRdb reprocessing: public reads trimmed at Q25 with fastp, clones called with MiXCR, in-frame beta chains kept. Every CDR3 protein is listed once, alongside the most common genes and DNA of its rows. The sample table records 200,000 to 300,000 distinct CDR3 sequences; 30% of these occur just once. The ten largest clonotypes hold approximately 1% of the sample. The CDR3 runs 17 amino acids, cysteine and phenylalanine included. The retained sequence is limited to the CDR3, 51 bases, with the frame set at the first base. Reading the germline V gene gives CDR1 SGHTA and CDR2 FQGNSA. General conclusions and limits of the study: The data were considered consistent with most tumor T cells being derived from the lymph node and subsequently expanding within tumor tissue. The conclusion that tumor T cells originate in lymph nodes was presented as consistent with a hypothesis rather than as directly demonstrated. In luminal-like breast cancer, tumor and nontumor tissue repertoires resembled each other significantly more than in basal-like breast cancer. Tumors showed preferential V and J gene usage, and their T-cell repertoire diversity fell below that of lymph nodes yet above that of nontumor tissue.

The axillary draining lymph nodes of breast cancer patients were the source of the lymph node samples. This TCR was recovered from a female donor with breast cancer. Some clones in this sample may be carry-over from other donors' samples. The V and J genes are TRBV7-2 and TRBJ2-2, and 9 bases in between align with TRBD2. Sequenced input: axillary lymph node tissue. The CDR3 here reads CASGLPNAGGGTGELFF. Read as DNA, the sequence is TGTGCCAGCGGCTTACCCAATGCGGGAGGGGGCACCGGGGAGCTGTTTTTT.